The 32 T cell receptor beta chains listed next were all sequenced from one sample in a study of type 1 regulatory T cells. General observations from the study: Compared with non-type 1 regulatory T cells, type 1 regulatory T cells showed a more restricted TCR repertoire.

These receptors are not linked to any known antigen. TCRdb re-analysed the reads in MiXCR, keeping a single row per CDR3 protein. This sample has about 71,000 distinct CDR3 sequences; about 20% occur once, and the top ten carry less than 10%. The source material was cultured type 1 regulatory T (Tr1) cells, either the whole culture or a sorted fraction (not recorded which). The receptors derive from a human donor in good health.

V gene TRBV5-4 combines with J gene TRBJ2-7; TRBD1 or TRBD2 may be the D gene (5 bases each). Germline values: CDR1 SGHNT, CDR2 YYREEE (reference sequence). Deletions cut 4 bases from V and 6 bases from J, with 14 bases between. This CDR3 is 13 amino acids long. DNA for the CDR3: TGTGCCAGCAGCGCAGGGACCGTCAGCGAGCAGTACTTC. This gives the protein CASSAGTVSEQYF. Full variable domain (remainder filled in from reference TRBV5-4 and TRBJ2-7): ETGVTQSPTHLIKTRGQQVTLRCSSQSGHNTVSWYQQALGQGPQFIFQYYREEENGRGNFPPRFSGLQFPNYSSELNVNALELDDSALYLCASSAGTVSEQYFGPGTRLTVT.

The chain recombines TRBV20-1 with TRBJ2-3, with D possibly matching TRBD2 (6 bases). CDR1 and CDR2 from the germline V gene are DFQATT and SNEGSKA (reference sequence). The CDR3 length is 15 residues. V was cut by 0 bases and J by 4 bases, with 14 bases left in between. In DNA, the CDR3 is TGCAGTGCTAGAGATCCAACGGGAGCGGCAGATACGCAGTATTTT. Translated: CSARDPTGAADTQYF.

CDR3 region: CASSPQGASTDTQYF. In DNA form, the CDR3 reads TGTGCCAGCAGCCCGCAGGGGGCTAGCACAGATACGCAGTATTTT. The gene calls are TRBV7-3 and TRBJ2-3; 8 bases agree with TRBD1. Germline values: CDR1 SGHTA, CDR2 FQGTGA. The CDR3 covers 15 residues. Losses at the gene ends were 5 bases for V and 0 bases for J; bases not matched to a gene: 4.

This clonotype was seen more than once but under ten times. The chain joins TRBV12-3 or TRBV12-4 to TRBJ1-1; 11 positions match TRBD1. CDR3 length: 14 residues. V lost 6 bases to trimming and J lost 1 base; unmatched junction nucleotides: 1. In DNA, the CDR3 is TGTGCCAGCAGGGACAGGGGGCGGAACACTGAAGCTTTCTTT. Amino acid sequence: CASRDRGRNTEAFF.

The chain links TRBV5-1 to TRBJ2-7; 9 nucleotides agree with TRBD1. The trim removed 6 bases at V and 3 bases at J, leaving 13 bases unmatched. Germline CDR1 reads SGHRS; CDR2 reads YFSETQ. The CDR3 is made up of 16 amino acids. The CDR3 region has the DNA TGCGCCAGCACCTTAACCCCGGGACAGGGATTCTACGAGCAGTACTTC. The encoded protein is CASTLTPGQGFYEQYF.

V and J are TRBV28 and TRBJ2-7; 8 bases are shared with TRBD2. The CDR3 spans 12 residues. Germline loops: CDR1 MDHEN, CDR2 SYDVKM. V trimming: 8 bases; J trimming: 3 bases; junction bases outside the gene matches: 3. The CDR3 sequence: CASREGSYEQYF. The CDR3, as DNA: TGTGCCAGCCGGGAGGGGAGCTACGAGCAGTACTTC.

The genes are TRBV5-1 and TRBJ1-2; D is unresolved. The CDR3 is made up of 15 amino acids. CDR1 and CDR2 from the germline V gene are SGHRS and YFSETQ. Trimming shortened V by 4 bases and J by 1 base, and 14 bases separated the two germline ends. CDR3: CASSAPEDVNYGYTF. CDR3 coding DNA: TGCGCCAGCAGCGCCCCCGAAGATGTTAACTATGGCTACACCTTC. The entire variable domain, with the rest obtained from reference TRBV5-1 and TRBJ1-2, is as follows: KAGVTQTPRYLIKTRGQQVTLSCSPISGHRSVSWYQQTPGQGLQFLFEYFSETQRNKGNFPGRFSGRQFSNSRSEMNVSTLELGDSALYLCASSAPEDVNYGYTFGSGTRLTVV.

This clonotype was counted only a few times. The genes are TRBV4-2 and TRBJ2-7, with a tentative D call TRBD1 (6 bases). Germline V gives CDR1 LGHNA, CDR2 YNFKEQ. The CDR3 loop spans 15 amino acids. The V and J ends lost 0 bases and 3 bases respectively, with 12 bases between them. CDR3 region: CASSQDLGGGYEQYF. CDR3 nucleotides: TGTGCCAGCAGCCAAGATCTAGGGGGTGGCTACGAGCAGTACTTC.

The chain carries TRBV5-4 and TRBJ2-3; 9 bases map to TRBD1. In germline, CDR1 is SGHNT, CDR2 YYREEE (reference sequence). This CDR3 is built from 15 residues. Germline trimming cut 3 bases from V and 3 bases from J; bases unmatched to any gene: 5. CDR3 protein: CASSSGTGRTDTQYF. CDR3 coding DNA: TGTGCCAGCAGCTCGGGGACAGGGAGGACAGATACGCAGTATTTT.

This clonotype appeared a few times. The rearrangement uses TRBV24-1 and TRBJ1-5; D unresolved. CDR1 is KGHDR and CDR2 is SFDVKD in the germline V gene. Deletions cut 10 bases from V and 2 bases from J, with 8 bases between. This CDR3 spans 12 amino acids. As DNA, the CDR3 is TGTGCCACTTCGTATGGCAATCAGCCCCAGCATTTT. Amino acids: CATSYGNQPQHF.

The rearrangement links TRBV12-3 or TRBV12-4 to TRBJ1-2; D not resolved. There are 15 residues in the CDR3. Deletions cut 6 bases from V and 5 bases from J, with 19 bases between. CDR3: CASRPSGRGTYGYTF. The CDR3, as DNA: TGTGCCAGCAGGCCCTCGGGCAGAGGAACGTATGGCTACACCTTC.

The chain has TRBV20-1 and TRBJ2-1; D assignment may be TRBD1 or TRBD2 (6 bases each). Germline loops: CDR1 DFQATT, CDR2 SNEGSKA (reference sequence). Trimming removed 5 bases from V and 8 bases from J, with 13 bases in between. The CDR3 totals 12 residues. This chain's CDR3 is CSADKGGDEQFF. The CDR3, as DNA: TGCAGTGCTGACAAGGGGGGCGATGAGCAGTTCTTC.

The rearrangement joins TRBV18 to TRBJ2-3, with D possibly TRBD1 on 5 matching bases. This CDR3 is 13 amino acids long. Trimming removed 6 bases from V and 6 bases from J, with 13 bases in between. Germline assignment: CDR1 KGHSH and CDR2 LQKENI. The CDR3 reads CASSTAGRDTQYF. DNA of the CDR3: TGTGCCAGCTCGACGGCAGGGCGGGATACGCAGTATTTT.

This clonotype was picked up a small number of times. J is TRBJ2-7 and V is TRBV27, with D perhaps TRBD2 (6 bases). The CDR3 extends over 12 amino acids. V was clipped by 5 bases and J by 7 bases, with 12 bases between them. Per the germline V gene, CDR1 is MNHEY and CDR2 is SMNVEV (reference sequence). The CDR3 bases are TGTGCCAGCAGTGTATTACGGGGGGAGCAGTACTTC. This encodes CASSVLRGEQYF.

CDR3 region: CASSYGGQGVTEAFF. The DNA of the CDR3 is TGCGCCAGCAGCTACGGGGGACAGGGCGTCACTGAAGCTTTCTTT. The V call is TRBV5-1, the J call TRBJ1-1, with TRBD1 matching over 9 bases. The V and J ends lost 3 bases and 4 bases, in that order; junction bases with no gene match: 7. The CDR3 runs 15 residues. Germline V gene sequence: CDR1 SGHRS, CDR2 YFSETQ. The variable domain in full, with the rest retrieved from reference TRBV5-1 and TRBJ1-1, is KAGVTQTPRYLIKTRGQQVTLSCSPISGHRSVSWYQQTPGQGLQFLFEYFSETQRNKGNFPGRFSGRQFSNSRSEMNVSTLELGDSALYLCASSYGGQGVTEAFFGQGTRLTVV.

The genes are TRBV19 and TRBJ2-6; D is possibly TRBD1 (5 bases). The CDR3 loop spans 15 amino acids. Germline assignment: CDR1 LNHDA and CDR2 SQIVND (reference sequence). With 5 bases removed from V and 2 bases from J, the gap between germline ends came to 10 bases. CDR3 residues: CASSPQGPGANVLTF. In DNA form, the CDR3 reads TGTGCCAGTAGTCCCCAGGGCCCTGGGGCCAACGTCCTGACTTTC.

This clonotype came up a few times. This chain links TRBV20-1 with TRBJ1-2; a possible D gene is TRBD1 (5 bases). This CDR3 spans 10 amino acids. V gave up 5 bases and J gave up 6 bases, with 7 bases separating them. The germline V gene encodes CDR1 DFQATT and CDR2 SNEGSKA (reference sequence). Here the CDR3 DNA reads TGCAGTGCTGAGGGGAATGGCTACACCTTC. Protein sequence: CSAEGNGYTF.

The chain recombines TRBV5-1 with TRBJ1-1; D remains ambiguous. V gave up 2 bases and J gave up 5 bases, with 16 bases separating them. CDR3 length equals 15 residues. Germline CDR1 is SGHRS and CDR2 is YFSETQ. The CDR3 spells CASSLTLGVRTEAFF. The CDR3, as DNA: TGCGCCAGCAGCTTAACTCTCGGGGTAAGAACTGAAGCTTTCTTT.

The chain is built from TRBV20-1 and TRBJ2-3; D is ambiguous. The germline gives CDR1 DFQATT, CDR2 SNEGSKA (reference sequence). V lost 1 base, J lost 2 bases, and 7 bases lay in between. This CDR3 comprises 13 residues. The CDR3 DNA sequence: TGCAGTGCTAGAGGACCCTCCACAGATACGCAGTATTTT. Translated: CSARGPSTDTQYF.

This clonotype was counted only a few times. Possible read error: a much larger clone is one base away. The rearrangement joins TRBV5-5 to TRBJ2-5, with 10 bases that match TRBD2. This CDR3 is built from 15 residues. The germline V gene encodes CDR1 SGHKS and CDR2 YYEKEE (reference sequence). The CDR3 is CTSSLRLAGGETQYF. For the CDR3, the DNA is TGTACCAGCAGCTTACGACTAGCGGGCGGAGAGACCCAGTACTTC. Looking up the rest from reference TRBV5-5 and TRBJ2-5 gives the full variable domain: DAGVTQSPTHLIKTRGQQVTLRCSPISGHKSVSWYQQVLGQGPQFIFQYYEKEERGRGNFPDRFSARQFPNYSSELNVNALLLGDSALYLCTSSLRLAGGETQYFGPGTRLLVL.

In this sample, this clonotype turned up many times. This chain connects TRBV28 to TRBJ2-7; TRBD1 matches 10 bases. With V trimmed by 10 bases and J by 3 bases, 12 bases remained unmatched. Per the germline V gene, CDR1 is MDHEN and CDR2 is SYDVKM. The CDR3 is 15 residues long. CDR3 coding DNA: TGTGCCACCTCCTTACCGGGACAGGGGCGCTACGAGCAGTACTTC. Its protein is CATSLPGQGRYEQYF.

J is TRBJ1-5 and V is TRBV6-2 or TRBV6-3; D gene ambiguous. Germline V gene lookup returns CDR1 MNHEY and CDR2 SVGEGT. Trimming took 4 bases from V and 7 from J, leaving 11 bases between them. This CDR3 region has 13 residues. The CDR3 region is CASSSPSGQPQHF. The CDR3 nucleotides read TGTGCCAGCAGTTCCCCGTCGGGGCAGCCCCAGCATTTT.

This clonotype was found many times. The V and J genes are TRBV7-9 and TRBJ2-5; possibly TRBD2 for D (6 bases). This CDR3 region has 14 residues. V dropped 4 bases and J dropped 4 bases, with 13 bases sitting between them. Germline loops: CDR1 SEHNR, CDR2 FQNEAQ (reference sequence). CDR3 nucleotides: TGTGCCAGCAGCTCGCCGCCGGGACTAGAGACCCAGTACTTC. Translating gives CASSSPPGLETQYF.

This chain uses TRBV15 with TRBJ2-5; 11 nucleotides match TRBD2. The CDR3 loop spans 16 amino acids. The V segment lost 3 bases and the J segment 3 bases; nucleotides outside the gene matches: 6. Germline assignment: CDR1 LNHNV and CDR2 YYDKDF (reference sequence). CDR3 in DNA: TGTGCCACCAGCAGGCTGGGGACTAGCGGAAAAGAGACCCAGTACTTC. This translates into CATSRLGTSGKETQYF.

The chain couples TRBV20-1 to TRBJ2-3; weak D call: TRBD2 (5 bases). Trimming pared 6 bases from V and 7 bases from J, leaving 14 bases between. Germline CDR1 is DFQATT and CDR2 is SNEGSKA (reference sequence). This CDR3 is 12 amino acids long. In DNA, the CDR3 is TGCAGTGCCCCGGCTGGGAGCTATACGCAGTATTTT. Translation: CSAPAGSYTQYF.

This sequence joins TRBV7-9 and TRBJ2-7; TRBD1 matches at 8 bases. The junction had 8 bases not matched to a gene; V was cut back by 5 bases and J by 2 bases. This CDR3 is 15 amino acids long. CDR1 SEHNR and CDR2 FQNEAQ come from the germline V gene (reference sequence). The DNA for the CDR3 is TGTGCCAGCAGCGAGAGTCAGGGGGCCCCCTACGAGCAGTACTTC. As protein: CASSESQGAPYEQYF.

This clonotype occurred a few times. The V gene is TRBV24-1, the J gene TRBJ1-5; D remains ambiguous. This CDR3 is built from 15 residues. V gave up 3 bases and J gave up 11 bases, with 19 bases separating them. Per the germline V gene, CDR1 is KGHDR and CDR2 is SFDVKD. CDR3 sequence: CATSDASGPLMTQHF. The CDR3 DNA is TGTGCCACCAGTGATGCTTCCGGGCCGCTCATGACCCAGCATTTT.

This clonotype was found a few times. The rearrangement links TRBV12-3 or TRBV12-4 to TRBJ2-5; TRBD1 aligns across 9 bases. This CDR3 has 14 amino acids. V shed 6 bases, J shed 6 bases, and the junction held 8 bases outside the gene matches. The CDR3 protein is CASRTGTGTKTQYF. The CDR3 DNA reads TGTGCCAGCAGGACCGGGACAGGGACGAAGACCCAGTACTTC.

This clonotype was counted at least ten times. The chain combines TRBV10-3 with TRBJ2-7; TRBD1 matches at 8 bases. With 0 bases clipped from V and 3 bases from J, the junction kept 1 base outside the gene matches. Per germline, CDR1 ENHRY and CDR2 SYGVKD. CDR3 length equals 14 residues. CDR3 sequence reads: CAISESGTGYEQYF. CDR3 in DNA: TGTGCCATCAGTGAGTCTGGGACAGGCTACGAGCAGTACTTC.

The chain combines TRBV6-1 with TRBJ2-7; D remains ambiguous. Trimming left V 3 bases short and J 6 bases short, with 15 bases between. The germline V gene encodes CDR1 MNHNS and CDR2 SASEGT. This CDR3 has 14 residues. The CDR3 DNA follows: TGTGCCAGCAGTGATGGCCTAGATAACCGCGAGCAGTACTTC. This codes for CASSDGLDNREQYF.

This clonotype was seen more than once but under ten times. The CDR3 sequence: CASSLDGQGYEQFF. The DNA for the CDR3 is TGTGCCAGCAGCTTAGACGGACAGGGCTATGAGCAGTTCTTC. The chain uses TRBV7-2 and TRBJ2-1; 8 bases agree with TRBD1. The CDR3 has 14 residues. V dropped 1 base and J dropped 8; count of bases not matched to a gene: 4. Germline CDR1 and CDR2: SGHTA and FQGNSA. Using reference TRBV7-2 and TRBJ2-1 for the parts outside the CDR3, the full variable domain is GAGVSQSPSNKVTEKGKDVELRCDPISGHTALYWYRQSLGQGLEFLIYFQGNSAPDKSGLPSDRFSAERTGGSVSTLTIQRTQQEDSAVYLCASSLDGQGYEQFFGPGTRLTVL.

This clonotype was observed a few times. The chain carries TRBV14 and TRBJ1-6; tentative D call: TRBD1 (6 bases). Per the germline V gene, CDR1 is SGHDN and CDR2 is FVKESK. The CDR3 spans 15 residues. The V end was cut by 3 bases, the J end by 3 bases, with 9 bases between. CDR3 region: CASSQGAGYNSPLHF. In DNA, the CDR3 is TGTGCCAGCAGCCAGGGGGCTGGCTATAATTCACCCCTCCACTTT.